Sequencing of this T cell receptor beta chain was carried out in a study of T-cell reconstitution after alpha-beta-depleted transplantation in children. Study findings and constraints: Surviving recipient T cells and thymic progenitors accounted for the high day-60 TCRbeta diversity observed in some patients. Several hundred expanded graft clones reportedly supplied alpha-beta T cells about two months after transplant. Among T cells one year after transplant, newly produced cells accounted for most counts and diversity.

On this clonotype: Its antigen is not identified.

Unique molecular identifiers were incorporated into the prepared TCRbeta library. From the PCR reads, TCRdb called clonotypes with MiXCR, one entry per CDR3 protein. Of 120,000 to 150,000 distinct CDR3 sequences listed, about 8.8% are singletons. Per germline, CDR1 LGHDT and CDR2 YNNKEL (reference sequence). CDR3 length: 14 amino acids. V shed 0 bases and J shed 4 bases, with 9 bases lying between them. The sample here was PBMCs, mostly from graft donor cells, taken 180 days after TCRalphabeta/CD19-depleted stem cell transplant. The sequence was obtained from a female patient aged 2-9 years who had a stem cell transplant for congenital amegakaryocytic thrombocytopenia, so the T cells may come from the graft donor. The J gene is TRBJ1-2, the V gene TRBV3-1, with a weak D call TRBD1 (5 bases). CDR3 coding DNA: TGTGCCAGCAGCCAAGACGTAGGGGCCTATGGCTACACCTTC. Amino acid sequence: CASSQDVGAYGYTF. The full variable domain, its missing parts supplied by reference TRBV3-1 and TRBJ1-2, is DTAVSQTPKYLVTQMGNDKSIKCEQNLGHDTMYWYKQDSKKFLKIMFSYNNKELIINETVPNRFSPKSPDKAHLNLHINSLELGDSAVYFCASSQDVGAYGYTFGSGTRLTVV.